This TCR beta chain was captured by sequencing in a study of regulatory T cells in long-lasting Graves disease. Overall study results and limits: TCR diversity in persistent Graves' patients was below that of newly diagnosed ones.

A remark on this clonotype: Its specificity is not known.

TCR beta libraries were built with iRepertoire HTBI primers and Arm-PCR of CDR3 regions. MiXCR was run by TCRdb on the multiplex PCR reads, yielding one entry per CDR3 protein. The sample shows around 460,000 distinct CDR3 sequences, about 22% of them seen only once. Trimming cost V 4 bases and J 8 bases, with 9 bases left between them. Germline V lookup: CDR1 SGHRS, CDR2 YFSETQ. CDR3 size: 11 residues. Documented time point: persistent/refractory GD, antithyroid drugs over 5 years with positive TRAb. Isolated PBMC RNA provided the starting material for the TCR library. This sequence originates from a female donor with Graves disease. The sequences come from peripheral blood mononuclear cells (PBMCs), collected when the disease was refractory, from a patient treated with antithyroid drugs. The V gene is TRBV5-1, the J gene TRBJ1-2; weak D call: TRBD1 (5 bases). CDR3 DNA sequence: TGCGCCAGCAGCACGGAGGGGGGCTACACCTTC. Translation gives CASSTEGGYTF.